A selection of T cell receptor beta chains follows, all from one sample in a study of graft-versus-host responses after intestinal transplantation. Some clones are missing from TCRdb's copy, which holds only in-frame ones; the method was immunoSEQ multiplex PCR. The profile shows roughly 97,000 clones, roughly 84% of them singletons. Antigens for these TCRs are unknown. The input for sequencing was unstimulated CD4+ T cells sorted from spleen or lymph node cells, taken before intestinal transplant. These receptors all come from a human donor who received an intestinal transplant. CDR3s include the opening cysteine and the closing phenylalanine or tryptophan. The order of the fields is V gene, J gene, D gene, clone size, CDR3 protein, CDR3 DNA. D genes are given only for firm matches. The listing skips clone size in some rows; elsewhere it reads once, few, many or a size class.

v_gene: TRBV5-1; j_gene: TRBJ2-1; d_gene: NA; abundance: NA; CDR3aa: CASSLAGSYNEQFF; CDR3nt: TGCGCCAGCAGCTTGGCAGGCTCCTACAATGAGCAGTTCTTC
v_gene: TRBV25-1; j_gene: TRBJ1-2; d_gene: TRBD1; abundance: NA; CDR3aa: CASSEGDRDYGYTF; CDR3nt: TGTGCCAGCAGTGAAGGGGACAGGGACTATGGCTACACCTTC
v_gene: TRBV1; j_gene: TRBJ1-5; d_gene: NA; abundance: NA; CDR3aa: CTSSPDREAQPQHF; CDR3nt: TGCACCAGCAGCCCTGACAGGGAGGCTCAGCCCCAGCATTTT
v_gene: TRBV6-5; j_gene: TRBJ1-5; d_gene: NA; abundance: NA; CDR3aa: CASSKVLNQPQHF; CDR3nt: TGTGCCAGCAGTAAAGTGCTCAATCAGCCCCAGCATTTT
v_gene: TRBV4-1; j_gene: TRBJ2-6; d_gene: TRBD2; abundance: NA; CDR3aa: CASSQESGRAAGANVLTF; CDR3nt: TGCGCCAGCAGCCAAGAATCCGGGAGGGCCGCTGGGGCCAACGTCCTGACTTTC
v_gene: TRBV6-1; j_gene: TRBJ1-2; d_gene: TRBD1; abundance: NA; CDR3aa: CASSLGQEFYTF; CDR3nt: TGTGCCAGCAGTCTGGGACAGGAGTTCTACACCTTC
v_gene: TRBV5-6; j_gene: TRBJ2-5; d_gene: TRBD1; abundance: NA; CDR3aa: CASSRQGAQETQYF; CDR3nt: TGTGCCAGCAGCAGACAGGGGGCCCAAGAGACCCAGTACTTC
v_gene: TRBV27; j_gene: TRBJ2-5; d_gene: TRBD2; abundance: NA; CDR3aa: CASANGGGGRETQYF; CDR3nt: TGTGCCAGCGCTAACGGGGGCGGGGGGAGGGAGACCCAGTACTTC
v_gene: TRBV5-4; j_gene: TRBJ1-1; d_gene: TRBD1; abundance: NA; CDR3aa: CASSPYPDRPNTEAFF; CDR3nt: TGTGCCAGCAGCCCATACCCGGACAGGCCGAACACTGAAGCTTTCTTT
v_gene: TRBV11-2; j_gene: TRBJ2-1; d_gene: NA; abundance: NA; CDR3aa: CASSLDLNEQFF; CDR3nt: TGTGCCAGCAGCTTAGATCTTAATGAGCAGTTCTTC
v_gene: TRBV6-4; j_gene: TRBJ2-7; d_gene: NA; abundance: NA; CDR3aa: CATDRGWGQDEQYF; CDR3nt: TGTGCCACCGATCGGGGTTGGGGGCAGGACGAGCAGTACTTC
v_gene: TRBV7-6; j_gene: TRBJ2-1; d_gene: NA; abundance: NA; CDR3aa: CASSAYDRAYSYNEQFF; CDR3nt: TGTGCCAGCAGCGCCTATGACCGGGCATACTCCTACAATGAGCAGTTCTTC
v_gene: TRBV7-4; j_gene: TRBJ2-1; d_gene: TRBD2; abundance: NA; CDR3aa: CASSLLAGGGSYNEQFF; CDR3nt: TGTGCCAGCAGCTTGCTAGCGGGAGGGGGCTCCTACAATGAGCAGTTCTTC
v_gene: TRBV27; j_gene: TRBJ2-7; d_gene: TRBD1; abundance: once; CDR3aa: CASSFRGQPSYEQYF; CDR3nt: TGTGCCAGCAGTTTTCGGGGACAGCCCTCCTACGAGCAGTACTTC
v_gene: TRBV7-6; j_gene: TRBJ1-2; d_gene: NA; abundance: NA; CDR3aa: CASSRDRTTGYGYTF; CDR3nt: TGTGCCAGCAGCCGTGACAGGACCACGGGGTATGGCTACACCTTC
v_gene: TRBV6-1; j_gene: TRBJ2-7; d_gene: NA; abundance: NA; CDR3aa: CASRTATGRGYEQYF; CDR3nt: TGTGCCAGCCGTACCGCCACAGGGAGAGGCTACGAGCAGTACTTC
v_gene: TRBV5-1; j_gene: TRBJ2-1; d_gene: TRBD2; abundance: few; CDR3aa: CASSFTGGKTSGQTLRAPYNEQFF; CDR3nt: TGCGCCAGCAGCTTTACTGGGGGAAAGACTAGCGGGCAAACCCTAAGGGCCCCCTACAATGAGCAGTTCTTC
v_gene: TRBV5-4; j_gene: TRBJ2-5; d_gene: TRBD1; abundance: NA; CDR3aa: CASSKDRGQETQYF; CDR3nt: TGTGCCAGCAGCAAGGACAGGGGCCAAGAGACCCAGTACTTC
v_gene: TRBV6-6; j_gene: TRBJ2-7; d_gene: TRBD2; abundance: NA; CDR3aa: CASSLLAGASYEQYF; CDR3nt: TGTGCCAGCAGTCTACTAGCGGGGGCCTCCTACGAGCAGTACTTC
v_gene: TRBV5-1; j_gene: TRBJ1-4; d_gene: NA; abundance: NA; CDR3aa: CASSWVAGTNEKLFF; CDR3nt: TGCGCCAGCAGCTGGGTGGCAGGAACTAATGAAAAACTGTTTTTT
v_gene: TRBV29-1; j_gene: TRBJ2-3; d_gene: TRBD1; abundance: NA; CDR3aa: CSVEKDRLYTQYF; CDR3nt: TGCAGCGTTGAAAAGGACAGGCTGTATACGCAGTATTTT
v_gene: TRBV11-3; j_gene: TRBJ2-7; d_gene: TRBD1; abundance: NA; CDR3aa: CASSLDGDSRNEQYF; CDR3nt: TGTGCCAGCAGCTTAGACGGGGACAGTAGGAACGAGCAGTACTTC